The present entry profiles one TCR beta chain with its context. CDR1 and CDR2 from the germline V gene are SGHAT and FQNNGV. V gave up 5 bases and J gave up 2 bases, with 7 bases separating them. This CDR3 is built from 13 residues. Clones were sequenced by immunoSEQ multiplex PCR, and TCRdb holds only the in-frame ones, with some missing. The data show 550,000 to 850,000 clones, approximately 72% seen once. The entry originates in a study of shared clonotypes between healthy human individuals. The sequencing sample was made of memory CD4+ T cells sorted from blood. The subset denotes: CD45RA-negative fraction. J is TRBJ2-1 and V is TRBV11-2; D gene ambiguous. This sequence originates from a woman aged 25 to 39 in good health. CDR3 coding DNA: TGTGCCAGCAGCCCTGCCGCCTACAATGAGCAGTTCTTC. This translates into CASSPAAYNEQFF.